The sequence of this T cell receptor (beta chain) was determined in a study of cytomegalovirus exposure and HLA in healthy donors. Whole-study findings and limits: Later analysis identified several of the most significant clusters that appeared linked to common viral pathogens.

PCR was performed using 60 Vbeta and 13 Jbeta primers. Data came from immunoSEQ multiplex PCR; TCRdb stores just in-frame clones and leaves some out. In the table there are 210,000 or so clones, approximately 83% of which are singletons. The ends were cut back, 2 bases at V and 0 bases at J, with 5 bases in the middle. This CDR3 region has 13 residues. Germline loops: CDR1 KGHSH, CDR2 LQKENI. In regard to this clone: The antigen is not known. The same CDR3 can be traced to other DNA sequences in this sample.

Sequencing input: PBMCs. V is TRBV18 and J is TRBJ2-7; D perhaps matches TRBD2 (5 bases). The sequence derives from a boy between 2 and 15 years old in good health and CMV-seronegative. The CDR3 spells CASSPGSSYEQYF. The CDR3 coding sequence is TGTGCCAGCTCACCAGGGAGCTCCTACGAGCAGTACTTC.